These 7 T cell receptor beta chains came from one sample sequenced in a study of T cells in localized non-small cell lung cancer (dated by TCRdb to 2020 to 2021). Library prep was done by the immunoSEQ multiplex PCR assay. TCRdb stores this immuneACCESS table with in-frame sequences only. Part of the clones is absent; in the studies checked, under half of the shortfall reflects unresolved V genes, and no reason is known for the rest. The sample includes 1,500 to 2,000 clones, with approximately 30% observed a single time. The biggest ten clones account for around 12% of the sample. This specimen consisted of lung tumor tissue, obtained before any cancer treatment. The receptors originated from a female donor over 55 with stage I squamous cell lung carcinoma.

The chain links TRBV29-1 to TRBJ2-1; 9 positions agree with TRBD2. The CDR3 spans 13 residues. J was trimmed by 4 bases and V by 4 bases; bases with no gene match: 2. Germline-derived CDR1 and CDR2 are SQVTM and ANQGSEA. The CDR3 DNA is TGCAGCGTTGGGACTAGCGTTTACAATGAGCAGTTCTTC. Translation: CSVGTSVYNEQFF.

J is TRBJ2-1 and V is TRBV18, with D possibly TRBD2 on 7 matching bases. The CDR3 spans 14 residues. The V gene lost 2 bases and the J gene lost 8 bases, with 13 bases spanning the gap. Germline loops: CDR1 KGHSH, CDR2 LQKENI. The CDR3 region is CASSPRGGPDEQFF. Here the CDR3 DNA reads TGTGCCAGCTCACCAAGGGGGGGCCCGGATGAGCAGTTCTTC.

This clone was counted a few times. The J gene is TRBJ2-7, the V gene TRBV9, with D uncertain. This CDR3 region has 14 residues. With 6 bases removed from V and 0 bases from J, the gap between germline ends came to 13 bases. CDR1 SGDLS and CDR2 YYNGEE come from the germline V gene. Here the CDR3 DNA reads TGTGCCAGCACCAGAAGGGCGAGCTCCTACGAGCAGTACTTC. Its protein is CASTRRASSYEQYF.

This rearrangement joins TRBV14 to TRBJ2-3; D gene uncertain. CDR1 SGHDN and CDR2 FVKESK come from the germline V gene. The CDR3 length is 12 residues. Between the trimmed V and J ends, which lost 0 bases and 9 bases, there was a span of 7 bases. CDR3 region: CASSQDWYTQYF. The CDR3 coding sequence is TGTGCCAGCAGCCAAGATTGGTACACGCAGTATTTT.

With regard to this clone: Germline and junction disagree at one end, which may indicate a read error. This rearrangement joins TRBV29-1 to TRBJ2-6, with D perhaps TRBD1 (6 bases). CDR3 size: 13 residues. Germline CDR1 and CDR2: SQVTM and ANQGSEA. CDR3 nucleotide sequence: TGCAGCGTTACCTTACGGGACACACTTTTGCGGGCTTTC. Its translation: CSVTLRDTLLRAF.

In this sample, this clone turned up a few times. The CDR3 DNA follows: TGTGCCAGCAGTTACGGTGCTAGCCTCCAAGAGACCCAGTACTTC. It codes for CASSYGASLQETQYF. The V call is TRBV6-8, the J call TRBJ2-5; D is possibly TRBD2 (5 bases). This CDR3 spans 15 amino acids. CDR1 MNHGY and CDR2 SAAAGT come from the germline V gene. V was clipped by 2 bases and J by 1 base, with 11 bases between them.

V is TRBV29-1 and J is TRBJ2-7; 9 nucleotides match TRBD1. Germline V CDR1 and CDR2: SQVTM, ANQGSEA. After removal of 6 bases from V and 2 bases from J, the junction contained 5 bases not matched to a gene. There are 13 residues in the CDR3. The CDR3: CSVEGQGTYEQYF. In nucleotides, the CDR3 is TGCAGCGTAGAGGGACAGGGAACCTACGAGCAGTACTTC.